Presented here are 26 T cell receptor beta chains from one specimen sequenced in a study of Ad26.COV2.S vaccination and SARS-CoV-2 variants. The treatment was: around 19 received Ad26.COV2.S at low or high dose, single or two shots; five or six received placebo; per-sample allocation not given. Repertoires come from day 63 after the first vaccine or placebo injection. Data came from immunoSEQ multiplex PCR; TCRdb stores just in-frame clones and leaves some out. In the table there are around 300,000 clones, roughly 91% of which are singletons. The sample here was peripheral blood, taken in a trial of Ad26.COV2.S vaccine versus placebo. These receptor sequences come from a person between 18 and 65 years old who received the Ad26.COV2.S COVID-19 vaccine or a placebo.

The genes are TRBV6-2 or TRBV6-3 and TRBJ2-7; 7 bases are shared with TRBD1. Unmatched junction bases numbered 4, after V lost 5 bases and J lost 6 bases. CDR1 and CDR2 (germline): MNHEY, SVGEGT. CDR3 length: 12 residues. The chain's CDR3 is CASSGHRGEQYF. The CDR3 DNA reads TGTGCCAGCAGTGGCCACAGGGGCGAGCAGTACTTC.

This chain uses TRBV7-9 with TRBJ2-3; TRBD2 aligns across 10 bases. Trimming removed 4 bases from V and 4 bases from J; junction bases left unmatched: 5. The CDR3 has 15 residues. Germline V lookup: CDR1 SEHNR, CDR2 FQNEAQ (reference sequence). The CDR3: CASSYLAGVSDTQYF. The CDR3 bases are TGTGCCAGCAGCTATCTAGCGGGGGTATCAGATACGCAGTATTTT.

The CDR3 coding sequence is TGCGCCAGCAGCCAAGGGCCCCAGGGGGCAGCTGGAAACACCATATATTTT. Translated: CASSQGPQGAAGNTIYF. The J gene is TRBJ1-3, the V gene TRBV4-1, with 8 bases that match TRBD1. The CDR3 has 17 residues. The junction had 7 bases not matched to a gene; V was cut back by 1 base and J by 2 bases. CDR1 is MGHRA and CDR2 is YSYEKL in the germline V gene.

V is TRBV19 and J is TRBJ1-6; 9 bases align to TRBD1. After removal of 2 bases from V and 10 bases from J, the junction contained 9 bases not matched to a gene. CDR1 and CDR2 (germline): LNHDA, SQIVND (reference sequence). This CDR3 has 16 amino acids. The CDR3: CASSILPGQGGSPLHF. In nucleotides, the CDR3 is TGTGCCAGTAGTATACTCCCGGGACAGGGAGGCTCACCCCTCCACTTT.

The rearrangement uses TRBV5-1 and TRBJ2-5, with 12 positions matching TRBD2. The CDR3 totals 14 residues. The V gene's germline CDR1 is SGHRS and CDR2 YFSETQ. J gave up 5 bases and V 5 bases, and 4 bases lay outside the gene matches. The CDR3 DNA sequence: TGCGCCAGCAGGACCGGGACTAGCGGGGAGACCCAGTACTTC. Protein sequence: CASRTGTSGETQYF.

This chain uses TRBV4-1 with TRBJ1-1; no clear D gene. This CDR3 has 14 residues. Trimming stripped 2 bases from V and 3 bases from J, with 10 bases between. CDR1 and CDR2 (germline): MGHRA, YSYEKL. CDR3 in amino acids: CASSQTSLDTEAFF. The CDR3 bases are TGCGCCAGCAGCCAAACATCCTTGGACACTGAAGCTTTCTTT.

The chain couples TRBV10-3 to TRBJ2-2, with 8 bases matching TRBD1. Trimming removed 7 bases from V and 5 bases from J; junction bases left unmatched: 9. The CDR3 consists of 15 residues. The V gene's germline CDR1 is ENHRY and CDR2 SYGVKD. This chain's CDR3 is CAINPDRGSTGELFF. The CDR3, as DNA: TGTGCCATCAACCCTGACAGGGGCAGTACCGGGGAGCTGTTTTTT.

This clone was counted once. The gene calls are TRBV5-8 and TRBJ2-5; D is undetermined. The V end was cut by 3 bases, the J end by 0 bases, with 9 bases between. Germline V lookup: CDR1 SGHTS, CDR2 YDEGEE. The CDR3 consists of 14 residues. The CDR3 protein is CASSYTWNQETQYF. CDR3 nucleotide sequence: TGTGCCAGCAGCTACACATGGAACCAAGAGACCCAGTACTTC.

CDR3 bases: TGTGCCAGCAGCAAACAGGATGGCTACACCTTC. Its protein product is CASSKQDGYTF. The rearrangement joins TRBV7-9 to TRBJ1-2; possible D gene TRBD1, 5 bases. The CDR3 length is 11 residues. Germline V lookup: CDR1 SEHNR, CDR2 FQNEAQ (reference sequence). V was cut by 5 bases and J by 6 bases, with 7 bases left in between.

The CDR3 region is CAWSVGGTSHYF. The CDR3, as DNA: TGTGCCTGGAGTGTAGGTGGGACCTCACATTACTTC. The V gene is TRBV30, the J gene TRBJ2-7; D assignment may be TRBD1 or TRBD2 (5 bases each). This CDR3 contains 12 residues. V was shortened by 0 bases and J by 13 bases, with 16 bases between the two germline ends. Germline CDR1 reads GTSNPN; CDR2 reads SVGIG (reference sequence).

V and J are TRBV29-1 and TRBJ1-1; perhaps TRBD1 as D (5 bases). The CDR3 runs to 9 residues. The germline CDR1 and CDR2 sequences are SQVTM and ANQGSEA. V lost 1 base to trimming and J lost 12 bases, with 6 bases between them. The chain's CDR3 is CSVEGGPFF. The DNA for the CDR3 is TGCAGCGTTGAAGGGGGCCCTTTCTTT. Full variable domain (missing parts from reference TRBV29-1 and TRBJ1-1): SAVISQKPSRDICQRGTSLTIQCQVDSQVTMMFWYRQQPGQSLTLIATANQGSEATYESGFVIDKFPISRPNLTFSTLTVSNMSPEDSSIYLCSVEGGPFFGQGTRLTVV.

The chain joins TRBV7-2 to TRBJ1-1, with 10 bases that match TRBD1. The V and J ends lost 6 bases and 1 base, in that order; junction bases with no gene match: 2. In germline, CDR1 is SGHTA, CDR2 FQGNSA. There are 14 residues in the CDR3. The CDR3 DNA sequence: TGTGCCAGCAGGGACAGGGGGTCGAACACTGAAGCTTTCTTT. It is translated as CASRDRGSNTEAFF.

The chain is built from TRBV7-8 and TRBJ1-4; D may be TRBD1 (5 bases). The germline V gene has CDR1 SGHVS and CDR2 FQNEAQ. V lost 5 bases and J lost 12, with 13 bases in between. The CDR3 contains 12 residues. The CDR3 spells CASSPLQGELFF. CDR3 nucleotide sequence: TGTGCCAGCAGCCCACTGCAAGGGGAACTGTTTTTT.

The chain joins TRBV5-6 to TRBJ1-2; the D is unclear. V was clipped by 4 bases and J by 4 bases, with 14 bases between them. This CDR3 is 14 amino acids long. Germline V CDR1 and CDR2: SGHDT, YYEEEE. CDR3 amino acids: CASSRGRSSYGYTF. CDR3 nucleotides: TGTGCCAGCAGCAGAGGGCGAAGTAGCTATGGCTACACCTTC.

The chain carries TRBV11-2 and TRBJ2-7; 8 nucleotides match TRBD1. CDR1 is SGHAT and CDR2 is FQNNGV in the germline V gene. J gave up 1 base and V 1 base, and 3 bases lay outside the gene matches. This CDR3 has 15 amino acids. The CDR3 here is CASSLVGQGSYEQYF. The CDR3 region has the DNA TGTGCCAGCAGCTTAGTCGGACAGGGTTCCTACGAGCAGTACTTC.

In this sample, this clone turned up once. The J gene is TRBJ1-4, the V gene TRBV4-1; weak D call: TRBD1 (6 bases). In germline, CDR1 is MGHRA, CDR2 YSYEKL. CDR3 length: 18 amino acids. V was pared by 0 bases and J by 0 bases, with 14 bases between. The CDR3 DNA is TGCGCCAGCAGCCAAGAGGGGGGGGCGATCGCAACTAATGAAAAACTGTTTTTT. Translated, it gives CASSQEGGAIATNEKLFF.

The rearrangement uses TRBV15 and TRBJ2-1, with 11 bases fitting TRBD2. CDR3 length: 15 amino acids. The trim removed 5 bases at V and 2 bases at J, leaving 2 bases unmatched. Germline lookup yields CDR1 LNHNV and CDR2 YYDKDF (reference sequence). CDR3 nucleotide sequence: TGTGCCACCAGCCTGACTAGCGGGACCTACAATGAGCAGTTCTTC. Translating it yields CATSLTSGTYNEQFF.

The rearrangement joins TRBV7-9 to TRBJ2-3; D uncertain. Between the trimmed V and J ends, which lost 7 bases and 7 bases, there was a span of 12 bases. CDR3 length equals 12 residues. Germline CDR1 reads SEHNR; CDR2 reads FQNEAQ (reference sequence). CDR3 sequence reads: CASMRFENTQYF. CDR3 DNA: TGTGCCAGCATGAGGTTCGAGAATACGCAGTATTTT.

The chain is built from TRBV7-3 and TRBJ2-1, with TRBD1 matching 8 bases. The junction had 12 bases not matched to a gene; V was cut back by 1 base and J by 4 bases. The V gene's germline CDR1 is SGHTA and CDR2 FQGTGA. This CDR3 contains 18 residues. The CDR3, as DNA: TGTGCCAGCAGCTTAAGGCCGGTAGACAGGGGATGGTACAATGAGCAGTTCTTC. Its protein product is CASSLRPVDRGWYNEQFF.

The V gene is TRBV18, the J gene TRBJ2-1, with TRBD1 identical over 9 bases. V lost 3 bases to trimming and J lost 4 bases; unmatched junction nucleotides: 4. Germline assignment: CDR1 KGHSH and CDR2 LQKENI. The CDR3 runs to 15 residues. Here the CDR3 DNA reads TGTGCCAGCTCACCGGGGACAGGGCTATACAATGAGCAGTTCTTC. Translating it yields CASSPGTGLYNEQFF.

The rearrangement joins TRBV7-6 to TRBJ2-7; tentatively, D is TRBD1 (6 bases). The germline gives CDR1 SGHVS, CDR2 FNYEAQ. This CDR3 has 14 amino acids. V lost 1 base and J 4 bases, leaving 11 bases between the germline ends. CDR3 amino acids: CASSLGDKTYEQYF. The CDR3 DNA reads as TGTGCCAGCAGCTTAGGGGACAAAACTTACGAGCAGTACTTC.

The rearrangement uses TRBV3-1 (or the pseudogene TRBV3-2) and TRBJ1-2; D gene ambiguous. Trimming removed 4 bases from V and 6 bases from J, with 9 bases in between. In germline, CDR1 is LGHDT, CDR2 YNNKEL (reference sequence). The CDR3 loop spans 12 amino acids. For the CDR3, the DNA is TGTGCCAGCAGCCTCGGACGGGATGGCTACACCTTC. Translation gives CASSLGRDGYTF.

The chain couples TRBV24-1 to TRBJ1-1; D may be TRBD1 (5 bases). Per the germline V gene, CDR1 is KGHDR and CDR2 is SFDVKD. The CDR3 has 13 amino acids. V lost 2 bases, J lost 11 bases, and 14 bases lay in between. Here the CDR3 DNA reads TGTGCCACCAGTGATTGGGGGTCCCCGGTTGCTTTCTTT. This encodes CATSDWGSPVAFF.

The V and J genes are TRBV12-1 and TRBJ1-2. TRBV12-1 counts as a pseudogene. The CDR3 is 12 residues long. The CDR3 nucleotides are TGTGCCAGCAGCTTTCCTTTCTATGGCTACACCTTC. This sequence encodes CASSFPFYGYTF.

V and J are TRBV4-1 and TRBJ1-3; D unclear. CDR3 length equals 17 residues. Deletions cut 0 bases from V and 0 bases from J, with 12 bases between. Germline V gene lookup returns CDR1 MGHRA and CDR2 YSYEKL. The CDR3 here is CASSQEGRLHSGNTIYF. DNA for the CDR3: TGCGCCAGCAGCCAAGAAGGTAGGTTACACTCTGGAAACACCATATATTTT.

The J gene is TRBJ1-2, the V gene TRBV20-1, with no clear D. Germline V lookup: CDR1 DFQATT, CDR2 SNEGSKA (reference sequence). This CDR3 comprises 13 residues. V gave up 3 bases and J gave up 2 bases, with 10 bases separating them. This CDR3 is CSASIPENYGYTF. For the CDR3, the DNA is TGCAGTGCTAGTATTCCGGAGAACTATGGCTACACCTTC.